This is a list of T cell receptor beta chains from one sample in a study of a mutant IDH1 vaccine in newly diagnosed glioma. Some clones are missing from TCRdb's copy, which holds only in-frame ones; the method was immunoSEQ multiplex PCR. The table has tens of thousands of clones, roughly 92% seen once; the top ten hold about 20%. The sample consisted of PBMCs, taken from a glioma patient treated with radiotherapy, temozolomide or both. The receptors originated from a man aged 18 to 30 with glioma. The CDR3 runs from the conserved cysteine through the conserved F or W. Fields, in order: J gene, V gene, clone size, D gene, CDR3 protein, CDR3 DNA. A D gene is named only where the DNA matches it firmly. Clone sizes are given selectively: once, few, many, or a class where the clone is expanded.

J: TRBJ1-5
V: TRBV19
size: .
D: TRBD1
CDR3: CASSLSRQGQPQHF
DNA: TGTGCCAGTAGTTTAAGTAGACAGGGCCAGCCCCAGCATTTT

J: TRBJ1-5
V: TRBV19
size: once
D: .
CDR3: CASSPAGGASNQPQHF
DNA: TGTGCCAGTAGTCCAGCTGGGGGGGCAAGCAATCAGCCCCAGCATTTT

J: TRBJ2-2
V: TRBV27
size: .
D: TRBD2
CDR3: CAIATSGMSTGELFF
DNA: TGTGCCATCGCGACTAGCGGGATGAGTACCGGGGAGCTGTTTTTT

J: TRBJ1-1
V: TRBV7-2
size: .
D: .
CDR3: CASSFPGAEAFF
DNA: TGTGCCAGCAGCTTCCCGGGAGCTGAAGCTTTCTTT

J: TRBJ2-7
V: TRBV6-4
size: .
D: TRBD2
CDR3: CASSDGRAVSEQYF
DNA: TGTGCCAGCAGTGACGGGAGGGCCGTCTCCGAGCAGTACTTC

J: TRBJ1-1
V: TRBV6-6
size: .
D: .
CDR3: CASFSGGGNTEAFF
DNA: TGTGCCAGCTTCTCTGGGGGTGGGAACACTGAAGCTTTCTTT

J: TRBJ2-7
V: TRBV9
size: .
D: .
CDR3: CASSVGGGTYEQYF
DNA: TGTGCCAGCAGCGTAGGTGGCGGAACCTACGAGCAGTACTTC

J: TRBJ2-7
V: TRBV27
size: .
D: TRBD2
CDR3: CASSSGLAGGEQYF
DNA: TGTGCCAGCAGTTCGGGACTAGCGGGAGGGGAGCAGTACTTC

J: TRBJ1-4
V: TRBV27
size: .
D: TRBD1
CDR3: CASSEGGRSEKLFF
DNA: TGTGCCAGCAGTGAAGGGGGCAGGTCTGAAAAACTGTTTTTT

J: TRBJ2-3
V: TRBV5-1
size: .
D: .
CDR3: CASSWGHPSTDTQYF
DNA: TGCGCCAGCAGCTGGGGACATCCTAGCACAGATACGCAGTATTTT

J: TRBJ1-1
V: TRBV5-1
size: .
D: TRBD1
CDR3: CASSLQQGVHTEAFF
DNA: TGCGCCAGCAGCTTACAACAGGGGGTACACACTGAAGCTTTCTTT

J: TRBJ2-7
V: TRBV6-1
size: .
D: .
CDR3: CASIPTPGSYEQYF
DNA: TGTGCCAGCATCCCCACCCCAGGGTCCTACGAGCAGTACTTC

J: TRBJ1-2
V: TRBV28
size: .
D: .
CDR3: CASSLTAPNYGYTF
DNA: TGTGCCAGCAGTTTAACTGCCCCAAACTATGGCTACACCTTC

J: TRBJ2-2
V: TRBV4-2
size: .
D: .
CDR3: CASSPRLLLNTGELFF
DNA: TGTGCCAGCAGCCCCCGGCTCCTCCTGAACACCGGGGAGCTGTTTTTT

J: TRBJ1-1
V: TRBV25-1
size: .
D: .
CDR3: CASSDSIGGGNTEAFF
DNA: TGTGCCAGCAGTGACTCAATTGGGGGCGGGAACACTGAAGCTTTCTTT

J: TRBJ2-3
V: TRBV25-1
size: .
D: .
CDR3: CASSAGAPDTQYF
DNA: TGTGCCAGCAGTGCGGGGGCCCCAGATACGCAGTATTTT

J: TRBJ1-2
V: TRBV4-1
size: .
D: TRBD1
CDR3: CASSQERGRGTGYTF
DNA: TGCGCCAGCAGCCAAGAACGGGGCAGGGGGACGGGCTACACCTTC

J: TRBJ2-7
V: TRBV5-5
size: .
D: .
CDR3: CASSLGGADFGEQYF
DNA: TGTGCCAGCAGCTTGGGTGGGGCAGACTTCGGCGAGCAGTACTTC

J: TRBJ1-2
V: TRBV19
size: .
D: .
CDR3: CASSIGGGRDYGYTF
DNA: TGTGCCAGTAGTATAGGTGGCGGGAGGGACTATGGCTACACCTTC

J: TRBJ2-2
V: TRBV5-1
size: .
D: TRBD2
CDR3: CASSLVSGSQTGELFF
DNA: TGCGCCAGCAGCTTGGTTAGCGGGAGCCAGACCGGGGAGCTGTTTTTT

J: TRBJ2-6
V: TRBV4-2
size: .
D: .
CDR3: CASSQGGGANVLTF
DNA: TGTGCCAGCAGCCAAGGGGGTGGGGCCAACGTCCTGACTTTC

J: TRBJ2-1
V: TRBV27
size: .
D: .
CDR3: CASSLSGEYNEQFF
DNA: TGTGCCAGCAGTTTATCCGGGGAGTACAATGAGCAGTTCTTC

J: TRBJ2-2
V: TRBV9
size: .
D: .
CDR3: CASSVEAAPGELFF
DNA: TGTGCCAGCAGCGTAGAGGCAGCCCCCGGGGAGCTGTTTTTT

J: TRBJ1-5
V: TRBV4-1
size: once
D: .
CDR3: CASSMGSNQPQHF
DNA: TGCGCCAGCTCGATGGGCTCCAATCAGCCCCAGCATTTT

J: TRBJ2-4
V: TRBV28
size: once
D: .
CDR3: CASSPGTSGIQYF
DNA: TGTGCCAGCAGTCCCGGGACTTCGGGCATTCAGTACTTC

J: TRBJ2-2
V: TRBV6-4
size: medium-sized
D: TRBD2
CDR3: CASSLKGLADTGELFF
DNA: TGTGCCAGCAGCTTAAAGGGACTAGCGGACACCGGGGAGCTGTTTTTT

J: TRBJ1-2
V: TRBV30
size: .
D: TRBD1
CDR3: CAWSAGTGGDSGYTF
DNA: TGTGCCTGGAGTGCCGGGACAGGGGGCGATTCGGGCTACACCTTC

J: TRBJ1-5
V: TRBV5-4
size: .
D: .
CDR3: CASSLGPNQPQHF
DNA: TGTGCCAGCAGCTTGGGACCGAATCAGCCCCAGCATTTT